Listed here are 5 T cell receptor beta chains from one sample, sequenced in a study of T cell repertoires in cytomegalovirus infection. TCRdb re-called the reads with MiXCR, one entry per CDR3 protein. The table records 400,000 or so distinct CDR3 sequences, 25% to 40% of them present only once. The sample taken for sequencing was PBMCs. These receptors all come from a human donor in good health (CMV status not recorded). Some clones in this sample may be carry-over from other donors' samples.

This clonotype was counted ten times or more. This chain links TRBV12-5 with TRBJ1-2; TRBD1 aligns across 8 bases. Germline assignment: CDR1 LGHNT and CDR2 FRNRAP. The length of the CDR3 is 13 residues. Losses at the gene ends were 6 bases for V and 8 bases for J; bases not matched to a gene: 8. The chain's CDR3 is CASGQTGVEGYTF. CDR3 nucleotide sequence: TGTGCTAGTGGCCAGACAGGGGTAGAGGGCTACACCTTC.

Remarks on this clonotype: Its ends do not fully match the called genes, so a read error is possible. The chain is built from TRBV6-1 and TRBJ1-2; TRBD1 is a possible D gene (5 bases). The CDR3 length is 14 residues. Germline V CDR1 and CDR2: MNHNS, SASEGT. This CDR3 reads CARRLFLGDYCYTF. CDR3 in DNA: TGTGCCAGGCGACTCTTTTTGGGGGACTATTGCTACACCTTC.

Comment on this clonotype: A much larger clone lies one base from this, so it may be a read error. The chain combines TRBV3-1 with TRBJ1-2, with 9 nucleotides matching TRBD1. With V trimmed by 5 bases and J by 5 bases, 0 bases remained unmatched. This CDR3 has 12 residues. Germline-derived CDR1 and CDR2 are LGHDT and YNNKEL (reference sequence). The CDR3 loop is CASSGTGYGYTF. The CDR3 DNA is TGTGCCAGCAGCGGGACAGGGTATGGCTACACCTTC.

The rearrangement joins TRBV28 to TRBJ2-3, with 8 bases identical to TRBD2. The CDR3 length is 19 residues. J lost 3 bases, V lost 6 bases, and 20 bases had no gene match. Germline CDR1 reads MDHEN; CDR2 reads SYDVKM. The CDR3, as DNA: TGTGCCAGCAGCCGCGTCTGGGGCGGGGGGCCGTCAGATACAGATACGCAGTATTTT. Its translation is CASSRVWGGGPSDTDTQYF.

A few counts support this clonotype. The chain combines TRBV5-1 with TRBJ2-7; no clear D. Germline CDR1 reads SGHRS; CDR2 reads YFSETQ. This CDR3 is built from 14 residues. V gave up 0 bases and J gave up 2 bases, with 9 bases separating them. CDR3: CASSLEQPPYEQYF. As DNA, the CDR3 is TGCGCCAGCAGCTTGGAACAGCCTCCCTACGAGCAGTACTTC.